The 18 T cell receptor beta chains presented below share a single source sample, sequenced in a study of identical twins. TCRdb re-called the 5' RACE reads with MiXCR, one entry per CDR3 protein. The data contain a few hundred thousand distinct CDR3 sequences, 9.5% of them singletons. This same sample was also taken into another study, of yellow fever vaccine responses in identical twins.

Sequencing was performed on CD8+ T cells sorted from blood. All receptors come from a woman between 18 and 29 years old in good health.

This clonotype was seen a handful of times. V gene TRBV27 combines with J gene TRBJ2-7; 7 positions match TRBD2. This CDR3 is built from 15 residues. V shed 5 bases and J 0 bases; nucleotides not matched to a gene: 7. Per the germline V gene, CDR1 is MNHEY and CDR2 is SMNVEV (reference sequence). CDR3 sequence (DNA): TGTGCCAGCAGTCCTGGGCGGGGGAGCTCCTACGAGCAGTACTTC. Translating it yields CASSPGRGSSYEQYF.

The rearrangement uses TRBV2 and TRBJ1-1, with D uncertain. Germline CDR1 reads SNHLY; CDR2 reads FYNNEI. CDR3 size: 11 residues. V dropped 7 bases and J dropped 5 bases, with 8 bases sitting between them. CDR3 sequence (DNA): TGTGCCAGCATTTCCCGGACTGAAGCTTTCTTT. As protein: CASISRTEAFF. Combining the CDR3 with reference TRBV2 and TRBJ1-1 gives the whole variable domain EPEVTQTPSHQVTQMGQEVILRCVPISNHLYFYWYRQILGQKVEFLVSFYNNEISEKSEIFDDQFSVERPDGSNFTLKIRSTKLEDSAMYFCASISRTEAFFGQGTRLTVV.

This clonotype turned up a few times. The chain carries TRBV18 and TRBJ2-7; 7 bases fit TRBD1. Germline CDR1 and CDR2: KGHSH and LQKENI. The J segment lost 2 bases and the V segment lost 3 bases, leaving 34 bases of the junction unmatched. The CDR3 is 24 amino acids. The CDR3 here is CASSPRDRAGHILQPPKKPYEQYF. In DNA form, the CDR3 reads TGTGCCAGCTCACCTCGGGACAGAGCAGGTCATATACTACAGCCCCCCAAGAAACCCTACGAGCAGTACTTC.

This clonotype was seen at least ten times. This chain links TRBV12-3 or TRBV12-4 with TRBJ2-5, with TRBD2 matching 10 bases. The junction had 5 bases not matched to a gene; V was cut back by 5 bases and J by 5 bases. The CDR3 is 14 amino acids. The CDR3 nucleotides read TGTGCCAGCAGTCAAGCGGGGGGGTGGGAGACCCAGTACTTC. Encoded protein: CASSQAGGWETQYF.

There are many counts of this clonotype. V is TRBV11-2 and J is TRBJ2-7; D gene ambiguous. The CDR3 totals 13 residues. Per the germline V gene, CDR1 is SGHAT and CDR2 is FQNNGV. V lost 1 base to trimming and J lost 2 bases, with 6 bases between them. CDR3 nucleotides: TGTGCCAGCAGCTTAGGCCATCCCTACGAGCAGTACTTC. This codes for CASSLGHPYEQYF.

This chain uses TRBV4-3 with TRBJ2-3; possibly TRBD1 or TRBD2 for D (5 bases each). Germline CDR1 and CDR2: LGHNA and YSLEER. The CDR3 runs to 16 residues. The V gene lost 1 base and the J gene lost 0 bases, with 11 bases spanning the gap. The CDR3 protein is CASSQAGPYSTDTQYF. The CDR3, as DNA: TGCGCCAGCAGCCAAGCGGGACCCTATAGCACAGATACGCAGTATTTT.

A remark on this clonotype: Germline and junction disagree at one end, which may indicate a read error. The chain links TRBV7-7 to TRBJ2-1, with TRBD1 matching 8 bases. CDR1 is SSHAT, CDR2 FNYEAQ, per germline (reference sequence). This CDR3 comprises 17 residues. CDR3 protein: CASSASPDRGPGDEQFF. The CDR3, as DNA: TGTGCTAGCAGCGCTAGCCCAGACAGGGGCCCCGGTGATGAGCAGTTCTTC.

The CDR3 DNA is TGTGCCAGCAGTGAACCCCTACAGCTACAAGAGACCCAGTACTTC. Protein sequence: CASSEPLQLQETQYF. The V and J genes are TRBV2 and TRBJ2-5, with D uncertain. Germline CDR1 is SNHLY and CDR2 is FYNNEI. This CDR3 comprises 15 residues. V lost 2 bases and J lost 2, with 12 bases in between.

Ten or more counts support this clonotype. The chain is built from TRBV6-4 and TRBJ2-1; 9 nucleotides line up with TRBD2. This CDR3 is 14 amino acids long. CDR1 MRHNA and CDR2 SNTAGT come from the germline V gene. Trimming at V came to 10 bases and at J to 2 bases, leaving 6 bases not matched to a gene. DNA of the CDR3: TGTGCCAACACGTTAGCGGGAGCCTACAATGAGCAGTTCTTC. Translated, it gives CANTLAGAYNEQFF.

To note about this clonotype: Compared with germline, one end of the junction differs, possibly owing to a read error. This chain links TRBV3-1 with TRBJ2-6; weak D call: TRBD2 (5 bases). Germline V gene sequence: CDR1 LGHDT, CDR2 YNNKEL (reference sequence). The CDR3 consists of 17 residues. The CDR3 region has the DNA TGTGCCAGCTGCCAAGGACTGTTTGGCTCTGGGGCCAACGTCCTGACTTTC. Amino acids: CASCQGLFGSGANVLTF.

This chain links TRBV5-1 with TRBJ1-1, with D uncertain. Per germline, CDR1 SGHRS and CDR2 YFSETQ. The CDR3 extends over 17 amino acids. V was trimmed by 0 bases and J by 3 bases, leaving 18 bases between them. In DNA, the CDR3 is TGCGCCAGCAGCTTGGCAGCCGCCACCATGACCGACACTGAAGCTTTCTTT. Encoded protein: CASSLAAATMTDTEAFF.

This chain's CDR3 is CASSEAGVILGNTEAFF. CDR3 bases: TGTGCCAGCAGTGAGGCAGGGGTGATTTTGGGAAACACTGAAGCTTTCTTT. The rearrangement joins TRBV2 to TRBJ1-1; weak D call: TRBD1 (6 bases). Trimming took 3 bases from V and 2 from J, leaving 19 bases between them. The CDR3 is 17 amino acids. CDR1 and CDR2 (germline): SNHLY, FYNNEI.

At least ten counts were recorded for this clonotype. The chain recombines TRBV20-1 with TRBJ1-6; 8 bases match TRBD1. CDR1 and CDR2 (germline): DFQATT, SNEGSKA (reference sequence). The ends lost 7 bases at V and 9 bases at J; junction bases unmatched: 8. The CDR3 has 13 amino acids. The CDR3 DNA is TGCAGTGGCCAGGACAGGGTGCGTTCACCCCTCCACTTT. This translates into CSGQDRVRSPLHF.

The chain carries TRBV27 and TRBJ1-4; D unclear. The CDR3 contains 15 residues. Germline V CDR1 and CDR2: MNHEY, SMNVEV (reference sequence). Trimming removed 0 bases from V and 6 bases from J, with 11 bases in between. This CDR3 reads CASSLSARGDEKLFF. CDR3 in DNA: TGTGCCAGCAGTTTATCGGCGCGGGGTGATGAAAAACTGTTTTTT.

In its sample, this clonotype was seen many times. This chain links TRBV6-2 or TRBV6-3 with TRBJ2-1, with D hard to call. The V end lost 5 bases, the J end lost 8 bases, and 7 bases lay between the germline ends. The length of the CDR3 is 11 residues. Per germline, CDR1 MNHEY and CDR2 SVGEGT. CDR3: CASSIGYEQFF. The DNA for the CDR3 is TGTGCCAGCAGTATAGGCTATGAGCAGTTCTTC.

The V and J genes are TRBV13 and TRBJ1-1; 8 nucleotides agree with TRBD1. Losses at the gene ends were 5 bases for V and 4 bases for J; bases not matched to a gene: 3. CDR3 length: 13 residues. Germline assignment: CDR1 PRHDT and CDR2 FYEKMQ (reference sequence). The CDR3 spells CASSPQGATEAFF. The CDR3 nucleotides are TGTGCCAGCAGCCCTCAGGGGGCCACTGAAGCTTTCTTT.

This clonotype was seen more than once but under ten times. The chain couples TRBV5-1 to TRBJ2-2; perhaps TRBD2 as D (5 bases). CDR1 is SGHRS, CDR2 YFSETQ, per germline. This CDR3 has 15 residues. Trimming cost V 2 bases and J 1 base, with 9 bases left between them. In DNA, the CDR3 is TGCGCCAGCAGCTTCGAGGGCAGGAACACCGGGGAGCTGTTTTTT. This translates into CASSFEGRNTGELFF.

The chain carries TRBV10-3 and TRBJ2-2; 11 bases map to TRBD1. CDR3 length: 16 residues. Germline V gene sequence: CDR1 ENHRY, CDR2 SYGVKD. Unmatched junction bases numbered 7, after V lost 7 bases and J lost 3 bases. As DNA, the CDR3 is TGTGCCATCACCCTGGACAGGGGGCCGCACACCGGGGAGCTGTTTTTT. As protein: CAITLDRGPHTGELFF.